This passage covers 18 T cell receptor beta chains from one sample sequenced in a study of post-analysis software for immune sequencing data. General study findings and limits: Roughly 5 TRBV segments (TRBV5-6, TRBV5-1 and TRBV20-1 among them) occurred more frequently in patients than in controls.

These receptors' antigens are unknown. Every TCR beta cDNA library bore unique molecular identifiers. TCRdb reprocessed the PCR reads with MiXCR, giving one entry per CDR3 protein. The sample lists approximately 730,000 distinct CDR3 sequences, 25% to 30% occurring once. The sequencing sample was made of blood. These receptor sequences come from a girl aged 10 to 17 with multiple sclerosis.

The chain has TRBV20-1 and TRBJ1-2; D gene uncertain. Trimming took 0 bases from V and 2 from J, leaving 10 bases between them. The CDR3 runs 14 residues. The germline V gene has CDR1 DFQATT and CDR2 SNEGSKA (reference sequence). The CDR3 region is CSARDLVGNYGYTF. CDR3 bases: TGCAGTGCTAGAGATCTAGTCGGGAACTATGGCTACACCTTC.

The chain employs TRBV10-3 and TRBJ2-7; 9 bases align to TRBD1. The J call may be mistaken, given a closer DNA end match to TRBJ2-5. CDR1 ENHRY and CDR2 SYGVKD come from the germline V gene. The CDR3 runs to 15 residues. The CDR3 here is CAISESRDREETQYF. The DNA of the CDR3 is TGTGCCATCAGTGAGTCCAGGGACAGGGAGGAGACCCAGTACTTC.

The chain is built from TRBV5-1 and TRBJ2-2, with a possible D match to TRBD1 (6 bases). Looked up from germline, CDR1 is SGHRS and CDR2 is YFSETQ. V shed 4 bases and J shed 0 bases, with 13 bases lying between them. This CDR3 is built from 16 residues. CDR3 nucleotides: TGCGCCAGCAGCCCGAAACAGGGTACGAACACCGGGGAGCTGTTTTTT. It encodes CASSPKQGTNTGELFF.

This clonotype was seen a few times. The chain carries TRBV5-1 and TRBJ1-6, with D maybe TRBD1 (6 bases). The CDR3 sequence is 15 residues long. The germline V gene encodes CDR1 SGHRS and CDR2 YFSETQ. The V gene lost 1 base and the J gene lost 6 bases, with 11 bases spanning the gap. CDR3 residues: CASSLTDRSNSPLHF. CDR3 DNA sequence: TGCGCCAGCAGCTTGACGGACAGATCTAATTCACCCCTCCACTTT.

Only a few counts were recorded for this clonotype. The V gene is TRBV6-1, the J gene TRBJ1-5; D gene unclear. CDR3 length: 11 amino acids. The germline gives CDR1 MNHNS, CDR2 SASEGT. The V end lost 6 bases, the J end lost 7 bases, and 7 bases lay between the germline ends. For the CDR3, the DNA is TGTGCCAGCAGCGTTAGGCAGCCCCAGCATTTT. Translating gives CASSVRQPQHF.

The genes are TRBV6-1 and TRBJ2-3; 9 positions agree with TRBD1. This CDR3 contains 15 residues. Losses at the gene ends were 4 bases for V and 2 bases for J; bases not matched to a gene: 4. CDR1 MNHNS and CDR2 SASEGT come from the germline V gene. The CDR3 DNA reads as TGTGCCAGCAGTGTAGGGACAGGGTTCACAGATACGCAGTATTTT. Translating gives CASSVGTGFTDTQYF.

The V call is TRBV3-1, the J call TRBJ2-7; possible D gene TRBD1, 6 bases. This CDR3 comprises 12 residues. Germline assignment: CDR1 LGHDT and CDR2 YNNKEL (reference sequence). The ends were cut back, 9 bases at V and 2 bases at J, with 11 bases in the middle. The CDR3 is CARAGATYEQYF. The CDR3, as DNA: TGTGCCAGGGCAGGGGCTACCTACGAGCAGTACTTC.

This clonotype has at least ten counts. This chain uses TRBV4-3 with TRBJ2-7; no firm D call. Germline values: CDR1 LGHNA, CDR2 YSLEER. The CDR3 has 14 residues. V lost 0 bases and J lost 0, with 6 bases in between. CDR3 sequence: CASSQDAGSYEQYF. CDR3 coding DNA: TGCGCCAGCAGCCAAGATGCTGGCTCCTACGAGCAGTACTTC.

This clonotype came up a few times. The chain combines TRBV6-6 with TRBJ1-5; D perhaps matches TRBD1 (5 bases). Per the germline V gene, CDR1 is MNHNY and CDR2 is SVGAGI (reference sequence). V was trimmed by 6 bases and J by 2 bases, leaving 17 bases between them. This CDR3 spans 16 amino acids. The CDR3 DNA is TGTGCCAGCAGCCTTCCGAAACAGGATGGCAATCAGCCCCAGCATTTT. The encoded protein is CASSLPKQDGNQPQHF.

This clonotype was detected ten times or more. CDR3 nucleotides: TGCAGCGTAGTAGGACGTCAGGGGGTTCGGGAGCAGTACTTC. This gives the protein CSVVGRQGVREQYF. V usage is TRBV29-1 and J usage is TRBJ2-7, with TRBD1 matching over 7 bases. Germline assignment: CDR1 SQVTM and CDR2 ANQGSEA. The V and J ends lost 6 bases and 7 bases, in that order; junction bases with no gene match: 15. The CDR3 is 14 residues long.

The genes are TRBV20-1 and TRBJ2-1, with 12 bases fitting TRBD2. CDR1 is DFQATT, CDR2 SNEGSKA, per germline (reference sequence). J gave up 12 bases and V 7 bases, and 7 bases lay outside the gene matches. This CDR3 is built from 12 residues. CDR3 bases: TGCAGTGTGGGACTAGCGGGCTCTGGGCAGTTCTTC. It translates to CSVGLAGSGQFF.

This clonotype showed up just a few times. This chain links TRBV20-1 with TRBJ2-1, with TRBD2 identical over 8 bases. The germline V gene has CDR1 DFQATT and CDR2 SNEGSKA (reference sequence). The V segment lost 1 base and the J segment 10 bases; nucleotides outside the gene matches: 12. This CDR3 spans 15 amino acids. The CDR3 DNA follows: TGCAGTGCTAGAGCGGGGTCGGGAGGGCCCAGAGAGCAGTTCTTC. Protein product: CSARAGSGGPREQFF.

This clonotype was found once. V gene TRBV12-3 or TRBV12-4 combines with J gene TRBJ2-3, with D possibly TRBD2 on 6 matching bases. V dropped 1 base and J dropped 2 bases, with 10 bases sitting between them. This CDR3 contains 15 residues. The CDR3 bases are TGTGCCAGCAGTTTAGAGATAGCGGTCACAGATACGCAGTATTTT. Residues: CASSLEIAVTDTQYF.

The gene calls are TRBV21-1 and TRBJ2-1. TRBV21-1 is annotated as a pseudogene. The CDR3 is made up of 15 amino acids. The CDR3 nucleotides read TGTGCCAGCAGCAAAAGCGAAAAATCACCCAATGAGCAGTTCTTC. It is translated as CASSKSEKSPNEQFF.

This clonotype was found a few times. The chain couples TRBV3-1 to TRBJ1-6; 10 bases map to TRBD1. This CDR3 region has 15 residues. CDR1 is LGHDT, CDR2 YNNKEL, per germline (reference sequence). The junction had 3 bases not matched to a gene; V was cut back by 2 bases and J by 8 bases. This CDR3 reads CASSQPGQGDSPLHF. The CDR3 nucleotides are TGTGCCAGCAGCCAACCCGGACAGGGGGATTCACCCCTCCACTTT.

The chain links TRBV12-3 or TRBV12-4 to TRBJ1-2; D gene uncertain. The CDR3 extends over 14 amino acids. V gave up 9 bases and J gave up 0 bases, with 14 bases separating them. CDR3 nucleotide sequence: TGTGCCAGTAGTCCCTACACGTCTAACTATGGCTACACCTTC. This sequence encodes CASSPYTSNYGYTF.

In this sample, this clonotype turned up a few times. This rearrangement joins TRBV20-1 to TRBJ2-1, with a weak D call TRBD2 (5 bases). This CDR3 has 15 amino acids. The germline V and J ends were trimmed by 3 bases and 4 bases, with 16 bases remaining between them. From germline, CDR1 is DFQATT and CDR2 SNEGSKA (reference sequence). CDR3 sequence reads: CSASGVDREYNEQFF. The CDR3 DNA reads TGCAGTGCTAGTGGCGTCGATAGGGAGTACAATGAGCAGTTCTTC.

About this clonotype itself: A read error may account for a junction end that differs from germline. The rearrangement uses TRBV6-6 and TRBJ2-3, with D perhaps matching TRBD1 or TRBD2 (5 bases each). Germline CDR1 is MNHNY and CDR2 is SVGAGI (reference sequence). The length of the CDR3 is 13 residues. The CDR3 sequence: CAGSQNAGSTQYF. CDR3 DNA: TGTGCCGGCAGCCAGAACGCAGGGAGTACGCAGTATTTT.